The 23 T cell receptor beta chains below come from one sample, sequenced in a study of T cell repertoires in cytomegalovirus infection (dated by TCRdb to the late 2010s). Data came from an Illumina HiSeq 1500. The public reads were reprocessed in TCRdb via fastp at Q25 and MiXCR, keeping in-frame beta chains. Each entry is one CDR3 protein sequence, shown with its most common DNA and genes. Recorded for this sample are some 600,000 distinct CDR3 sequences; roughly 26% of them occurred a single time. The ten largest clones capture roughly 8% of the sample. The sequenced material came from CD8+ T cells from PBMCs. The receptor source for this set is a human donor in good health (CMV status not recorded). Some clones in this sample may be carry-over from other donors' samples.

This clonotype was seen a handful of times. The chain employs TRBV10-3 and TRBJ1-6, with unresolved D. The V gene's germline CDR1 is ENHRY and CDR2 SYGVKD. The V end was cut by 2 bases, the J end by 4 bases, with 12 bases between. The CDR3 has 16 amino acids. For the CDR3, the DNA is TGTGCCATCAGTGAGGAAGAGCACTTTTATAATTCACCCCTCCACTTT. As protein: CAISEEEHFYNSPLHF.

This clonotype showed up just a few times. The chain links TRBV2 to TRBJ2-7, with a weak D call TRBD1 (5 bases). V was shortened by 7 bases and J by 4 bases, with 5 bases between the two germline ends. This CDR3 comprises 10 residues. Germline lookup yields CDR1 SNHLY and CDR2 FYNNEI. The DNA for the CDR3 is TGTGCCAGCAAGGGGTACGAGCAGTACGTC. Translation: CASKGYEQYV.

This clonotype has at least ten counts. J is TRBJ2-1 and V is TRBV7-8; 8 positions match TRBD2. CDR3 length: 14 amino acids. CDR1 SGHVS and CDR2 FQNEAQ come from the germline V gene. The V segment lost 1 base and the J segment 7 bases; nucleotides outside the gene matches: 3. In DNA form, the CDR3 reads TGTGCCAGCAGCTTAGGACTAGCGCCGAATGAGCAGTTCTTC. Protein sequence: CASSLGLAPNEQFF. The whole variable domain, remainder taken from reference TRBV7-8 and TRBJ2-1, is GAGVSQSPRYKVAKRGQDVALRCDPISGHVSLFWYQQALGQGPEFLTYFQNEAQLDKSGLPSDRFFAERPEGSVSTLKIQRTQQEDSAVYLCASSLGLAPNEQFFGPGTRLTVL.

This clonotype was recorded a few times. CDR3 residues: CSVEGYGNTIYF. CDR3 sequence (DNA): TGCAGCGTTGAAGGGTACGGAAACACCATATATTTT. The chain couples TRBV29-1 to TRBJ1-3; no clear D. CDR1 is SQVTM and CDR2 is ANQGSEA in the germline V gene. CDR3 length: 12 residues. V was cut by 1 base and J by 4 bases, with 5 bases left in between.

This clonotype was observed at least ten times. This chain connects TRBV7-6 to TRBJ1-1; 9 bases match TRBD1. V lost 5 bases to trimming and J lost 3 bases; unmatched junction nucleotides: 10. CDR1 SGHVS and CDR2 FNYEAQ come from the germline V gene. The CDR3 is made up of 16 amino acids. The CDR3 spells CASSTGTGLPHTEAFF. The CDR3 DNA reads TGTGCCAGCAGCACCGGGACAGGGCTCCCGCACACTGAAGCTTTCTTT.

The CDR3 coding sequence is TGTGCCACCTGGTTAGGAGAGCAGTTCTTC. Translating it yields CATWLGEQFF. The rearrangement uses TRBV6-6 and TRBJ2-1; D not resolved. V was shortened by 10 bases and J by 10 bases, with 11 bases between the two germline ends. The CDR3 consists of 10 residues. From germline, CDR1 is MNHNY and CDR2 SVGAGI (reference sequence).

The chain couples TRBV20-1 to TRBJ1-2; unclear D gene. CDR1 is DFQATT, CDR2 SNEGSKA, per germline (reference sequence). The CDR3 spans 13 residues. The V gene lost 5 bases and the J gene lost 6 bases, with 16 bases spanning the gap. The CDR3 protein is CSAGPRGSDGYTF. CDR3 coding DNA: TGCAGTGCTGGACCCCGGGGATCGGATGGCTACACCTTC.

Many counts were recorded for this clonotype. The chain carries TRBV11-2 and TRBJ2-1; TRBD1 matches 10 bases. The V segment lost 6 bases and the J segment 0 bases; nucleotides outside the gene matches: 11. This CDR3 is 18 amino acids long. Per the germline V gene, CDR1 is SGHAT and CDR2 is FQNNGV. CDR3 sequence reads: CASSPGFRDRGSYNEQFF. Written as DNA, the CDR3 is TGTGCCAGCAGTCCCGGATTCCGGGACAGGGGCTCCTACAATGAGCAGTTCTTC. Full variable domain (remainder filled in from reference TRBV11-2 and TRBJ2-1): EAGVAQSPRYKIIEKRQSVAFWCNPISGHATLYWYQQILGQGPKLLIQFQNNGVVDDSQLPKDRFSAERLKGVDSTLKIQPAKLEDSAVYLCASSPGFRDRGSYNEQFFGPGTRLTVL.

At least ten counts were recorded for this clonotype. The DNA for the CDR3 is TGTGCCAGCAGCTTAGACAGGACCGGGGAGCTGTTTTTT. Encoded protein: CASSLDRTGELFF. V gene TRBV7-8 combines with J gene TRBJ2-2, with D perhaps matching TRBD1 (5 bases). CDR3 length: 13 amino acids. Germline V gives CDR1 SGHVS, CDR2 FQNEAQ. V was trimmed by 1 base and J by 5 bases, leaving 5 bases between them.

The V gene is TRBV12-3 or TRBV12-4, the J gene TRBJ1-6, with TRBD1 matching over 12 bases. V gave up 6 bases and J gave up 10 bases; unmatched junction bases: 4. This CDR3 has 14 amino acids. DNA for the CDR3: TGTGCCAGCAGGGGACAGGGGGCTGCCTCACCCCTCCACTTT. Translating gives CASRGQGAASPLHF.

This clonotype was seen a handful of times. The chain couples TRBV6-5 to TRBJ2-5; D is uncertain. Germline CDR1 MNHEY, CDR2 SVGAGI. The CDR3 covers 14 residues. The V gene lost 4 bases and the J gene lost 6 bases, with 15 bases spanning the gap. As DNA, the CDR3 is TGTGCCAGCAGTTCCGTAGGGTATGAAAAGACCCAGTACTTC. Protein sequence: CASSSVGYEKTQYF.

The chain is built from TRBV20-1 and TRBJ1-1, with D unresolved. The V gene's germline CDR1 is DFQATT and CDR2 SNEGSKA (reference sequence). This CDR3 has 13 amino acids. V shed 3 bases and J shed 2 bases, with 10 bases lying between them. The CDR3 region has the DNA TGCAGTGCTAGGGAAACAGCAAACACTGAAGCTTTCTTT. This encodes CSARETANTEAFF.

The chain links TRBV2 to TRBJ2-2; 8 bases line up with TRBD2. The V gene end was trimmed by 5 bases and the J gene end by 1 base; junction bases not matched to a gene: 3. Germline CDR1 and CDR2: SNHLY and FYNNEI. The CDR3 loop spans 15 amino acids. CDR3 DNA: TGTGCCAGCAGTCCCGGGACTAGGAACACCGGGGAGCTGTTTTTT. Its protein is CASSPGTRNTGELFF.

This clonotype was detected ten times or more. V is TRBV7-2 and J is TRBJ1-1; D is unclear. V lost 5 bases and J 0 bases, leaving 13 bases between the germline ends. The V gene's germline CDR1 is SGHTA and CDR2 FQGNSA. The CDR3 has 15 residues. The CDR3 DNA is TGTGCCAGCAGCCAAAACACTGCCATGAACACTGAAGCTTTCTTT. Amino acids: CASSQNTAMNTEAFF.

This clonotype was observed a handful of times. This chain links TRBV5-5 with TRBJ1-1, with TRBD1 identical over 12 bases. With 5 bases clipped from V and 4 bases from J, the junction kept 12 bases outside the gene matches. The germline V gene has CDR1 SGHKS and CDR2 YYEKEE (reference sequence). The CDR3 contains 17 residues. This CDR3 is CASRQGTGGVKGTEAFF. The CDR3 nucleotides read TGTGCCAGCAGACAGGGGACAGGGGGCGTCAAGGGCACTGAAGCTTTCTTT.

The rearrangement links TRBV6-2 or TRBV6-3 to TRBJ2-7; no clear D gene. Deletions cut 2 bases from V and 1 base from J, with 15 bases between. Germline CDR1 reads MNHEY; CDR2 reads SVGEGT. This CDR3 has 16 amino acids. CDR3 in amino acids: CASSYKRRLGSYEQYV. CDR3 sequence (DNA): TGTGCCAGCAGTTACAAACGGCGATTAGGGTCCTACGAGCAGTACGTC.

This clonotype was seen a handful of times. The chain is built from TRBV28 and TRBJ2-7; 11 positions match TRBD1. The length of the CDR3 is 16 residues. CDR1 and CDR2 (germline): MDHEN, SYDVKM. J lost 2 bases, V lost 6 bases, and 9 bases had no gene match. CDR3 coding DNA: TGTGCCAGCAGGCCTACCCCGGGACAGGGGGCCTACGAGCAGTACGTC. Residues: CASRPTPGQGAYEQYV.

This clonotype was recorded many times. The chain uses TRBV7-6 and TRBJ1-1; a possible D gene is TRBD1 (5 bases). Germline V gene data show CDR1 as SGHVS and CDR2 as FNYEAQ. V was shortened by 1 base and J by 3 bases, with 12 bases between the two germline ends. CDR3 size: 15 residues. CDR3 nucleotide sequence: TGTGCCAGCAGCTTAGGGGGCGGGGCGCACACTGAAGCTTTCTTT. Protein: CASSLGGGAHTEAFF. The full variable domain, with the rest looked up from reference TRBV7-6 and TRBJ1-1, is GAGVSQSPRYKVTKRGQDVALRCDPISGHVSLYWYRQALGQGPEFLTYFNYEAQQDKSGLPNDRFSAERPEGSISTLTIQRTEQRDSAMYRCASSLGGGAHTEAFFGQGTRLTVV.

This chain uses TRBV12-3 or TRBV12-4 with TRBJ1-1; weak D call: TRBD1 (5 bases). This CDR3 contains 13 residues. Trimming cost V 4 bases and J 2 bases, with 8 bases left between them. The CDR3 spells CASSWDLNTEAFF. CDR3 DNA sequence: TGTGCCAGCAGTTGGGACCTCAACACTGAAGCTTTCTTT.

V is TRBV29-1 and J is TRBJ2-1; D may correspond to TRBD1 or TRBD2 (6 bases each). The ends were cut back, 7 bases at V and 6 bases at J, with 22 bases in the middle. Germline CDR1 reads SQVTM; CDR2 reads ANQGSEA. This CDR3 spans 15 amino acids. CDR3 sequence reads: CSGDLGGRTLNEQFF. CDR3 nucleotide sequence: TGCAGCGGGGACCTAGGGGGGCGAACCCTCAATGAGCAGTTCTTC.

This clonotype was recorded many times. The rearrangement joins TRBV7-8 to TRBJ1-1, with 7 nucleotides matching TRBD1. Trimming at V came to 0 bases and at J to 1 base, leaving 14 bases not matched to a gene. The CDR3 consists of 19 residues. Germline CDR1 and CDR2: SGHVS and FQNEAQ. CDR3 coding DNA: TGTGCCAGCAGCTTAGCGAGTGGTGGCCCCGGGACAGAGAACACTGAAGCTTTCTTT. This gives the protein CASSLASGGPGTENTEAFF.

This clonotype was recorded a few times. The rearrangement joins TRBV20-1 to TRBJ2-1; 11 nucleotides line up with TRBD2. CDR3 size: 13 residues. The J segment lost 8 bases and the V segment lost 5 bases, leaving 5 bases of the junction unmatched. Germline CDR1 and CDR2: DFQATT and SNEGSKA (reference sequence). The CDR3 spells CSAAGLAVHEQFF. As DNA, the CDR3 is TGCAGTGCTGCGGGACTAGCGGTCCATGAGCAGTTCTTC.

The chain links TRBV7-6 to TRBJ2-2; D might be TRBD1 or TRBD2, each matching 6 bases. In germline, CDR1 is SGHVS, CDR2 FNYEAQ. The CDR3 sequence is 14 residues long. V was pared by 5 bases and J by 9 bases, with 16 bases between. Here the CDR3 reads CASSVGGPRRELFF. The CDR3 DNA follows: TGTGCCAGCAGCGTGGGGGGCCCGAGGAGGGAGCTGTTTTTT.